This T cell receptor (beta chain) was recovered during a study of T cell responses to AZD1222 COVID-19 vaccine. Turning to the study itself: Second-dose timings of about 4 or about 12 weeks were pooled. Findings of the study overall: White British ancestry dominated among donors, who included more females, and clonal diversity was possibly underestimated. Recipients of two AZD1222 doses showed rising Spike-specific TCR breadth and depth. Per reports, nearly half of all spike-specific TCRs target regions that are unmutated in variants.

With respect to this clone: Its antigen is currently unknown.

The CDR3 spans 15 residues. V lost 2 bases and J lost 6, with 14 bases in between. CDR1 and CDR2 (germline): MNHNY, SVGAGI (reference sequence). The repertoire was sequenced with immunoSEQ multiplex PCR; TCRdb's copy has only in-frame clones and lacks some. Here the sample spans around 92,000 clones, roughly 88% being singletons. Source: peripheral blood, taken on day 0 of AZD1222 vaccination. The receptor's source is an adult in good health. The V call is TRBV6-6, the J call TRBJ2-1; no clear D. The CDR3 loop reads CASSYGSDASNEQFF. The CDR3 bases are TGTGCCAGCAGTTACGGGTCCGATGCCAGCAATGAGCAGTTCTTC.